The TCR beta chain described here comes from a study of T cell repertoires in cytomegalovirus infection. The wider study: Indications came from public TCR beta signatures; they pointed to CMV infection and to a matching HLA type.

Notes on the study in general: Totalled public TCR beta family frequency picked out people who carried CMV plus the relevant HLA. HLA-C-restricted CMV clonotypes gave the most frequent clonotype in two of eight donors.

Remarks on this clonotype: The antigen is unknown.

From the reads, TCRdb called clonotypes with MiXCR, one entry per CDR3 protein. Among around 70,000 distinct CDR3 sequences, around 28% were seen once, and the ten largest hold roughly three fifths. This CDR3 contains 14 residues. V was shortened by 3 bases and J by 4 bases, with 12 bases between the two germline ends. Germline CDR1 reads LGHNA; CDR2 reads YSLEER. The chain links TRBV4-3 to TRBJ1-2; TRBD1 might be the D (5 bases). The sequencing here drew on CD8+ T cells from cultured PBMCs, taken from culture after CMV antigen stimulation. The sequence was obtained from a human donor in good health (CMV status not recorded). Some clones in this sample may be carry-over from other donors' samples. The CDR3 is CASSQGETVYGYTF. DNA for the CDR3: TGCGCCAGCAGCCAGGGCGAGACAGTCTATGGCTACACCTTC.